A single T cell receptor beta chain is shown here with its context. The sample belongs to a study of T-cell memory formation after mild COVID-19. Trimming removed 4 bases at V and 6 bases at J, with 10 bases between. The CDR3 has 13 residues. Germline loops: CDR1 MGHRA, CDR2 YSYEKL. TCRdb reprocessed the 5' RACE reads with MiXCR, giving one entry per CDR3 protein. This table has about 200,000 distinct CDR3 sequences, about a sixth appearing once. The TCR originated in an adult woman who had mild COVID-19 (a few samples of this study predate the infection). Cell type and time point are not known. This rearrangement joins TRBV4-1 to TRBJ2-4; D unresolved. The sequenced sample consisted of PBMCs or a T cell subset sorted from them (not recorded which). The CDR3 region has the DNA TGCGCCAGCAGCCCTAATTCGGGAAACATTCAGTACTTC. It specifies CASSPNSGNIQYF.